The entry below describes one T cell receptor (beta chain). Its antigen is unknown. This table comes from immunoSEQ multiplex PCR, and its TCRdb copy is limited to in-frame clones, with some not included. Of more than 120,000 clones in the sample, approximately 87% were seen once. These data come from a study of T cell responses to AZD1222 COVID-19 vaccine. Whole-study findings and limits: The donor group comprised mostly white British people and more females; the analysis possibly underestimated clonal diversity. All repertoire sampling was performed exclusively after the peak T cell response. Variant regions that are unmutated are reportedly the target of nearly half of spike-specific TCRs. Following two doses of AZD1222, Spike-specific TCR breadth and depth rose.

This sample comprised peripheral blood, obtained 28 days after the second AZD1222 dose. The clonotype was recovered from an adult who received the AZD1222 COVID-19 vaccine.

The CDR3 loop reads CAWSGETGGFQPQHF. The CDR3 DNA reads TGTGCCTGGAGTGGTGAGACAGGGGGCTTTCAGCCCCAGCATTTT. The V and J genes are TRBV30 and TRBJ1-5, with 10 nucleotides matching TRBD1. The CDR3 loop spans 15 amino acids. Losses at the gene ends were 1 base for V and 6 bases for J; bases not matched to a gene: 6. CDR1 is GTSNPN, CDR2 SVGIG, per germline (reference sequence).